The entry that follows covers one T cell receptor beta chain sequence. Antigen specificity is unknown. CDR1 ENHRY and CDR2 SYGVKD come from the germline V gene. V gave up 3 bases and J gave up 6 bases; unmatched junction bases: 9. CDR3 length: 15 residues. This sample stems from a study of T cell responses to AZD1222 COVID-19 vaccine. Across the whole study: Combined were second doses at about 4 or about 12 weeks. Findings and limits, study-wide: Spike-spanning, vaccine-associated CD4 TCRs were dominant at 160-218 and 743-854.

The method was immunoSEQ multiplex PCR; TCRdb's version includes in-frame clones alone and lacks a portion of them. The table lists 130,000 or so clones, approximately 84% of them singletons. The chain has TRBV10-3 and TRBJ1-1, with 8 bases fitting TRBD1. This TCR came from an adult in good health. Source: peripheral blood, taken on day 0 of AZD1222 vaccination. The CDR3 DNA reads as TGTGCCATCAGTGATCCCCGGGACAGGTGGGCTGAAGCTTTCTTT. Protein sequence: CAISDPRDRWAEAFF.